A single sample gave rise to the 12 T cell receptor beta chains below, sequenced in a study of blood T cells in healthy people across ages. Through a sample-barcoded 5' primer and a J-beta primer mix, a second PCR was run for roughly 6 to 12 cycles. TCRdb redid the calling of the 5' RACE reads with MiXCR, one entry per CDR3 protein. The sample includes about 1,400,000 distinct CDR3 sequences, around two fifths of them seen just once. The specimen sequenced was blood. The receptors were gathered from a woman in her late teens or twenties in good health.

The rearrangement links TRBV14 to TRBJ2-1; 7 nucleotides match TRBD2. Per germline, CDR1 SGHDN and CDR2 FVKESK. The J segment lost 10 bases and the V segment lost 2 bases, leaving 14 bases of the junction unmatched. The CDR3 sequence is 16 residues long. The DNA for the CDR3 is TGTGCCAGCAGCCAAACCACTGGGACTACGCCAGGAGAGCAGTTCTTC. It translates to CASSQTTGTTPGEQFF.

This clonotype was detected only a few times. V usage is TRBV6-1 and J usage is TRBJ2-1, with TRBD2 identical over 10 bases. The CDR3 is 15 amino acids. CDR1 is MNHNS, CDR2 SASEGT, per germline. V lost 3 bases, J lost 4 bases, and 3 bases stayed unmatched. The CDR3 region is CASSDGTSVYNEQFF. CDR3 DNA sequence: TGTGCCAGCAGTGATGGGACTAGCGTTTACAATGAGCAGTTCTTC.

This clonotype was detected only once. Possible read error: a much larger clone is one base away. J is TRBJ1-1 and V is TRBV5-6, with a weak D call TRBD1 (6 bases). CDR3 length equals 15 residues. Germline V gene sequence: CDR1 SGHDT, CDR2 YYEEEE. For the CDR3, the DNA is TGTGCCGGCAGTAAAGGGGGAATACGGAACACTGAAGCTTTCTTT. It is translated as CAGSKGGIRNTEAFF.

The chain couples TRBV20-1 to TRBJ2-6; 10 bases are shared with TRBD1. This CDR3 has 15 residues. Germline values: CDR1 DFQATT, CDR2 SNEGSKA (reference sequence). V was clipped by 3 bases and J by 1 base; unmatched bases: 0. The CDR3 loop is CSARGQGSGANVLTF. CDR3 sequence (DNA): TGCAGTGCTAGGGGACAGGGGTCTGGGGCCAACGTCCTGACTTTC.

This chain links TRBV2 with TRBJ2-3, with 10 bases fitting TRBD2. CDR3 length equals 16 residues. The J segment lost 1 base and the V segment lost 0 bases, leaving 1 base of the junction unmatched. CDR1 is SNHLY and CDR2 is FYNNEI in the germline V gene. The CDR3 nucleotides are TGTGCCAGCAGTGAAGCCGGGACTAGCGGCACAGATACGCAGTATTTT. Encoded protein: CASSEAGTSGTDTQYF.

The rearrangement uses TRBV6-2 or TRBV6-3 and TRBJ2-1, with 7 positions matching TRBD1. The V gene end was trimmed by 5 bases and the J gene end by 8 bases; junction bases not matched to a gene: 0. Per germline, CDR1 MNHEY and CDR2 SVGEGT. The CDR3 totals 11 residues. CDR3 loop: CASSDRDEQFF. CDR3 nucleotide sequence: TGTGCCAGCAGTGACAGGGATGAGCAGTTCTTC.

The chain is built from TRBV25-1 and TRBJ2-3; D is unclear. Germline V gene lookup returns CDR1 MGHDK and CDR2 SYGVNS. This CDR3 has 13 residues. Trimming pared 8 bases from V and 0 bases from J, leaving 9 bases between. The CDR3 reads CASLADSTDTQYF. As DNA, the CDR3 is TGTGCCAGCTTAGCCGACAGCACAGATACGCAGTATTTT.

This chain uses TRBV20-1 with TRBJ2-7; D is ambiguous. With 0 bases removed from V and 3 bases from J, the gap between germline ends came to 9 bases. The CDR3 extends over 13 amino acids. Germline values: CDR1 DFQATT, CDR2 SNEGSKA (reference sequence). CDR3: CSARDRAYYEQYF. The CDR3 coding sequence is TGCAGTGCTAGAGATCGGGCCTACTACGAGCAGTACTTC.

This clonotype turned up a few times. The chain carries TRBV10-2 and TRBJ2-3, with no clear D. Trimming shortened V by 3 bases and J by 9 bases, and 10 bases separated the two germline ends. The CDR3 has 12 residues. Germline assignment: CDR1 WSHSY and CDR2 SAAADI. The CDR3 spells CASSDPARTQYF. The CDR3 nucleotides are TGCGCCAGCAGTGATCCCGCCCGCACGCAGTATTTT.

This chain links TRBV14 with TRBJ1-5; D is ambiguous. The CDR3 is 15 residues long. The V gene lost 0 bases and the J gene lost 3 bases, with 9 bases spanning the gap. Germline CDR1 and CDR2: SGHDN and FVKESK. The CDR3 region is CASSQESRFNQPQHF. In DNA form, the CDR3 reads TGTGCCAGCAGCCAAGAGTCCCGGTTCAATCAGCCCCAGCATTTT.

The CDR3 DNA reads as TGTGCCAGCATCTCCAAGGCCCGGGAGGGGGCCAACGTCCTGACTTTC. This codes for CASISKAREGANVLTF. The rearrangement links TRBV3-1 to TRBJ2-6; TRBD2 is a possible D gene (6 bases). CDR1 and CDR2 (germline): LGHDT, YNNKEL (reference sequence). Trimming stripped 7 bases from V and 4 bases from J, with 17 bases between. CDR3 length: 16 residues.

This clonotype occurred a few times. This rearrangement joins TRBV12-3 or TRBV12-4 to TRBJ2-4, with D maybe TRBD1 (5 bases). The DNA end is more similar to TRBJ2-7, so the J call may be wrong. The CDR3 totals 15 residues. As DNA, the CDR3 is TGTGCCAGCAGTACCCCTCAGGGAAAGGGGCTCGAGCAGTACTTC. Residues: CASSTPQGKGLEQYF.